The rows below give T cell receptor beta chains drawn from one sample of a study of blood T cells in healthy people across ages. TCRdb reprocessed the 5' RACE reads with MiXCR, giving one entry per CDR3 protein. The sample lists about 900,000 distinct CDR3 sequences; roughly 52% were seen once. Sequencing input: blood. The source is a young man in good health. Each CDR3 is given without its conserved first and last residue. The size entry is marked missing in some rows and otherwise reads once, few, many or a size class.

J,size,V,CDR3
TRBJ2-2,few,TRBV20-1,SAPGTGAGELF
TRBJ2-1,-,TRBV20-1,SAATSGYNEQF
TRBJ2-4,-,TRBV3-1,ASSQDTSGGQAKNIQY
TRBJ2-5,few,TRBV4-2,ASSQEQGLAETQY
TRBJ2-3,few,TRBV29-1,SAATSGGADTQY
TRBJ2-7,-,TRBV29-1,SVELAGDFQVSYEQY
-,-,TRBV6-5,ASSPVPVETQY
TRBJ2-7,-,TRBV2,ASSEGRGFYEQY
TRBJ1-2,few,TRBV5-1,ASSLGSREDGYT
TRBJ2-1,few,TRBV7-8,ASSLGLGFPSEQF
TRBJ1-2,-,TRBV20-1,STPPHGTGQASYT
TRBJ1-6,-,TRBV6-6,ASSRDRKGSPLH
TRBJ1-6,many,TRBV2,ASSPGQGNSPLH
TRBJ2-7,-,TRBV14,ASSQEQGFSPYEQY
TRBJ2-3,-,TRBV12-3/TRBV12-4,ASSRPADTQY
TRBJ2-4,-,TRBV27,ASSMANLNIQY
TRBJ2-4,-,TRBV7-9,ASSLGLAEPQNIQY
TRBJ1-5,-,TRBV12-3/TRBV12-4,ASSLSGQVNRPQH
TRBJ2-7,-,TRBV29-1,SVDSDSGSYEQY
-,-,TRBV7-9,ASGLARAEGYEQY
-,-,TRBV4-1,ASSQEGVQETQF
TRBJ2-1,many,TRBV5-1,ASSWDSYNEQF
TRBJ1-1,-,TRBV14,ASSQDPGLNTEAF
TRBJ2-6,-,TRBV6-1,ASGRGETGANVLT
-,-,TRBV6-2/TRBV6-3,ASSHSLGQGETYEQY
TRBJ1-2,once,TRBV25-1,ASSEDTGGYGYT
-,-,TRBV14,ASSQGVTSGNIQY
TRBJ2-3,-,TRBV6-2/TRBV6-3,ASRDQDPDTQY
TRBJ2-7,-,TRBV7-9,ASSWGGLYEQY
TRBJ2-3,few,TRBV20-1,SARGDIGSTDTQY
TRBJ2-1,-,TRBV25-1,ASSAPGLSYPNEQF
TRBJ1-4,-,TRBV2,ASSGSGTNEKLF
TRBJ2-7,-,TRBV6-6,ASSYEANRLDEQY
TRBJ2-3,-,TRBV12-3/TRBV12-4,ASSSIAGGIADTQY
TRBJ2-1,few,TRBV7-2,AIYGGLRHNEQF
TRBJ2-7,few,TRBV4-1,ASSQAGTEIYEQY
TRBJ1-2,-,TRBV20-1,SAAGTGSNYGYT
TRBJ2-1,-,TRBV3-1,ASSQSGEGPF
TRBJ1-1,once,TRBV29-1,SVDSGLRGEAF
TRBJ2-2,-,TRBV5-5,ASTQRWQPPTGELF